This T cell receptor beta chain was retrieved from a study of T cells in Graves' hyperthyroidism and ophthalmopathy. A remark on this clonotype: As yet, its antigen is unknown.

Each diagnosis drew on symptoms, thyroxine, TRAb, thyroid ultrasound and orbital computed tomography findings. Study-wide results and caveats: Researchers found most expanded thyroid clonotypes above 0.001 in blood as well. Before onset, by a median of approximately 5.9 months, the model predicted ophthalmopathy. A model built on 13 V-J features separated ophthalmopathy from stable hyperthyroidism.

Amplified regions were TCR beta CDR3 sequences from RNA transcripts. When the TCR CDR3 underwent first-round RT-PCR, the HTBI primer set was used. TCRdb reprocessed the multiplex PCR reads with MiXCR, giving one entry per CDR3 protein. Seen here are about 99,000 distinct CDR3 sequences, around 50% observed once, and the top ten hold roughly 26%. CDR3 length: 14 amino acids. V trimming: 6 bases; J trimming: 4 bases; junction bases outside the gene matches: 3. In germline, CDR1 is SNHLY, CDR2 FYNNEI. The chain links TRBV2 to TRBJ2-5; 12 bases agree with TRBD1. The origin of this receptor is a man in his forties or fifties with Graves' hyperthyroidism. The sequenced sample was blood. The CDR3 protein is CASRGQGAGETQYF. For the CDR3, the DNA is TGTGCCAGCAGGGGACAGGGGGCGGGAGAGACCCAGTACTTC.